This TCR beta chain came from a study of cytomegalovirus exposure and HLA in healthy donors. Study-level points and caveats: Solely CMV serostatus was available to characterize immune exposure. Specific recognition of CMV antigens was confirmed in vitro for a few chains (all CMV-associated). Associated with HLA alleles at 0.05 false discovery rate in a later analysis were about 17,000 TCR beta sequences.

As regards this clone: Its antigen is not identified.

Researchers ran the PCR with 60 Vbeta and 13 Jbeta primers. Method: immunoSEQ multiplex PCR; TCRdb's copy keeps in-frame clones and lacks some. This repertoire shows around 69,000 clones, about 71% found once; its top ten account for less than 10%. Germline-derived CDR1 and CDR2 are MDHEN and SYDVKM. This CDR3 spans 16 amino acids. Trimming at V came to 7 bases and at J to 7 bases, leaving 12 bases not matched to a gene. The sequence was collected from a woman between 50 and 59 years old in good health and CMV-seropositive. The rearrangement links TRBV28 to TRBJ2-1; 11 positions match TRBD2. Sequencing used PBMCs. The CDR3 loop is CASTGTGLADFNEQFF. DNA of the CDR3: TGTGCCAGCACGGGGACGGGACTAGCGGACTTTAATGAGCAGTTCTTC.